The entry that follows covers one T cell receptor beta chain sequence. The data stem from a study of blood T cell repertoires in COVID-19. Study as a whole: Samples representing acute and convalescent COVID-19 were sourced from the United States, Italy and Spain. PBMCs, B-cell-depleted T cells, or T cells were the source of the cDNA or gDNA that made up the material.

This CDR3 region has 16 residues. Trimming took 1 base from V and 5 from J; bases not matched to a gene: 5. Germline V gene data show CDR1 as MNHNS and CDR2 as SASEGT. In the original workflow: Using reference gene primer amplification, nucleated cell counts were estimated. The method was immunoSEQ multiplex PCR; TCRdb's version includes in-frame clones alone and lacks a portion of them. That table furnishes V, J and clone size, whereas the DNA furnished D and trimming. The sample carries some 120,000 clones, roughly nine tenths recorded once. The chain has TRBV6-1 and TRBJ2-1; 10 bases match TRBD2. This clonotype was obtained from a man aged 45 to 65 with active COVID-19. Sequenced: peripheral blood. In nucleotides, the CDR3 is TGTGCCAGCAGTGAAGTAACGGGACTAGCGAACAATGAGCAGTTCTTC. This gives the protein CASSEVTGLANNEQFF.